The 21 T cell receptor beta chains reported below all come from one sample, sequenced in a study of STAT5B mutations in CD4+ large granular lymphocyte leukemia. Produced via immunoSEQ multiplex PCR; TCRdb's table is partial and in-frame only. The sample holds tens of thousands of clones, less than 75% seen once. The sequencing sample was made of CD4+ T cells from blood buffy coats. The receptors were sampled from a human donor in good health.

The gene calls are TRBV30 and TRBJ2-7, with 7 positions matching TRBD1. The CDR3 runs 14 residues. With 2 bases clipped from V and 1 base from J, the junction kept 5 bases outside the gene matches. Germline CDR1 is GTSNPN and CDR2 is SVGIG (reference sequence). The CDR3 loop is CAWSIRQGSYEQYF. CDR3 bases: TGTGCCTGGAGTATAAGACAGGGTTCCTACGAGCAGTACTTC.

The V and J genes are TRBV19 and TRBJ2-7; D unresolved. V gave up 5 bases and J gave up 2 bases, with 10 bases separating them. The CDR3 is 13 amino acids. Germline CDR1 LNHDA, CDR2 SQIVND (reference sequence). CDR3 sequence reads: CASSLAATYEQYF. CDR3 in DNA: TGTGCCAGTAGTCTTGCAGCTACCTACGAGCAGTACTTC.

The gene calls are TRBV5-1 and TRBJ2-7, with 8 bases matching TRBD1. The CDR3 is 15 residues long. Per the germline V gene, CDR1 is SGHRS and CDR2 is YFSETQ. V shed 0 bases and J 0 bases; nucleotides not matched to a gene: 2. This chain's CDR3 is CASSLGDRNSYEQYF. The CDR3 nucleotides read TGCGCCAGCAGCTTGGGGGACAGGAACTCCTACGAGCAGTACTTC.

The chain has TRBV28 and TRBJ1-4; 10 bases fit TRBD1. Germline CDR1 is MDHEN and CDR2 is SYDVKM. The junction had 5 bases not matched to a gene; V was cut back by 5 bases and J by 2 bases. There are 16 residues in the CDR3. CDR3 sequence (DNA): TGTGCCAGCAGTAGAGGACAGGGGGTTACTAATGAAAAACTGTTTTTT. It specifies CASSRGQGVTNEKLFF.

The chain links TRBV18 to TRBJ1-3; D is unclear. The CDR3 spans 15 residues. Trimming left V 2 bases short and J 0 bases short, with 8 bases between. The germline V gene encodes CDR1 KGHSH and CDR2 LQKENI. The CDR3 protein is CASSPEAYSGNTIYF. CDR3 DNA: TGTGCCAGCTCACCAGAGGCCTACTCTGGAAACACCATATATTTT.

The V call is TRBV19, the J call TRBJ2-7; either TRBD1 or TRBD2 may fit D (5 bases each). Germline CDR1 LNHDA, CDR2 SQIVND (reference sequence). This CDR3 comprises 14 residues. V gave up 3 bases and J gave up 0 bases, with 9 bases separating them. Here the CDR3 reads CASSIGTGSYEQYF. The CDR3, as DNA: TGTGCCAGTAGTATTGGGACGGGCTCCTACGAGCAGTACTTC.

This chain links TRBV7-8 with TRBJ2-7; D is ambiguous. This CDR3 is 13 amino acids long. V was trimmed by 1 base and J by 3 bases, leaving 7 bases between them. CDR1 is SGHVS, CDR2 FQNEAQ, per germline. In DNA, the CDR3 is TGTGCCAGCAGCTTAGAGGGAAACTACGAGCAGTACTTC. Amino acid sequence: CASSLEGNYEQYF. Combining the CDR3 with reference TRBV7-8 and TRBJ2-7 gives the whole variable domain GAGVSQSPRYKVAKRGQDVALRCDPISGHVSLFWYQQALGQGPEFLTYFQNEAQLDKSGLPSDRFFAERPEGSVSTLKIQRTQQEDSAVYLCASSLEGNYEQYFGPGTRLTVT.

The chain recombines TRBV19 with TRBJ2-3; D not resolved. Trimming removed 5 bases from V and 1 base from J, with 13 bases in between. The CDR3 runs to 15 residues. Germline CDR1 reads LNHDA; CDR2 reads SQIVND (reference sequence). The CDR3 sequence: CASSELRKGTDTQYF. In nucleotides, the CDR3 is TGTGCCAGTAGTGAATTAAGGAAGGGCACAGATACGCAGTATTTT.

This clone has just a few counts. The CDR3 loop reads CASSQQGGSPLHF. For the CDR3, the DNA is TGTGCCAGCAGCCAACAGGGAGGCTCACCCCTCCACTTT. The genes are TRBV7-9 and TRBJ1-6, with TRBD1 as a possible D gene (6 bases). Trimming took off 5 bases at V and 10 bases at J, with 12 bases between the two ends. The CDR3 has 13 amino acids. Germline V gene sequence: CDR1 SEHNR, CDR2 FQNEAQ (reference sequence).

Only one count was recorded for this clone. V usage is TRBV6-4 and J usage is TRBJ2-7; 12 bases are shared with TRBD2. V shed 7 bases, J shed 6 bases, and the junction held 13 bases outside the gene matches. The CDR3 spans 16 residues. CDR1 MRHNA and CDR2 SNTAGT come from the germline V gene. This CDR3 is CASIGLAGLNTREQYF. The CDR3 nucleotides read TGTGCCAGCATTGGACTAGCGGGGCTCAACACTCGCGAGCAGTACTTC.

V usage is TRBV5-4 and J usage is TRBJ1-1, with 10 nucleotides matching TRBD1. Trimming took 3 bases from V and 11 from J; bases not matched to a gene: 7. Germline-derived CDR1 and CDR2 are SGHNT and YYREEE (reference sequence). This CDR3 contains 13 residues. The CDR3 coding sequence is TGTGCCAGCAGCTCGGGACAGGGGTCTAGGGCTTTCTTT. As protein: CASSSGQGSRAFF.

The CDR3 region is CAGARDWNGELFF. The CDR3 DNA follows: TGTGCCGGGGCTAGGGATTGGAACGGGGAGCTGTTTTTT. This chain uses TRBV7-6 with TRBJ2-2; possible D gene TRBD1, 5 bases. This CDR3 has 13 amino acids. Trimming cost V 11 bases and J 7 bases, with 17 bases left between them. Germline CDR1 SGHVS, CDR2 FNYEAQ.

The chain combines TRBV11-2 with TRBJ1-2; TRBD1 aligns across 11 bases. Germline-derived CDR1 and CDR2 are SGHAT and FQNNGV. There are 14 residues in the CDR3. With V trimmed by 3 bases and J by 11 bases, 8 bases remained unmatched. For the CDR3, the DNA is TGTGCCAGCAGCTTGGGGGGGACAGGGGGTCTGTACACCTTC. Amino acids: CASSLGGTGGLYTF.

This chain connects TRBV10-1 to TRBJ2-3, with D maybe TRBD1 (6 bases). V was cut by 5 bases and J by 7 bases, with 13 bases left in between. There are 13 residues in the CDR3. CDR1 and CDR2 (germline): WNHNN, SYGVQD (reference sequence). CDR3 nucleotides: TGCGCCAGCAGTAACCAGGGGATGAATACGCAGTATTTT. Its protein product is CASSNQGMNTQYF.

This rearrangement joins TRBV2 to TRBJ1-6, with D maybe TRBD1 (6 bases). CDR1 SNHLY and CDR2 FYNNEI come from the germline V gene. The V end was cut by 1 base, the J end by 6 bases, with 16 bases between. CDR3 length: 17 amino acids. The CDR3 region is CASSEGGGGAGNSPLHF. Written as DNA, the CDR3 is TGTGCCAGCAGTGAAGGGGGAGGGGGGGCAGGTAATTCACCCCTCCACTTT. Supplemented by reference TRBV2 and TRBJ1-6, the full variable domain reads EPEVTQTPSHQVTQMGQEVILRCVPISNHLYFYWYRQILGQKVEFLVSFYNNEISEKSEIFDDQFSVERPDGSNFTLKIRSTKLEDSAMYFCASSEGGGGAGNSPLHFGNGTRLTVT.

CDR3: CAGSDTNTGELFF. CDR3 in DNA: TGCGCCGGAAGCGACACGAACACCGGGGAGCTGTTTTTT. V usage is TRBV5-1 and J usage is TRBJ2-2; D gene ambiguous. The CDR3 length is 13 residues. V shed 10 bases and J shed 0 bases, with 10 bases lying between them. From germline, CDR1 is SGHRS and CDR2 YFSETQ.

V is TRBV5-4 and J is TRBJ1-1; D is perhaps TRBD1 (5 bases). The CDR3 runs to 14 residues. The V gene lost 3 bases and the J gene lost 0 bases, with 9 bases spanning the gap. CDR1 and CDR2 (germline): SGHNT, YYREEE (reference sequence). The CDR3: CASSSGHLNTEAFF. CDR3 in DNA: TGTGCCAGCAGCTCAGGACACCTGAACACTGAAGCTTTCTTT.

CDR3 nucleotides: TGTGCCAGCAGCCCTCGCGGGGGCGCTAAAGATGAGCAGTTCTTC. Translated, it gives CASSPRGGAKDEQFF. The J gene is TRBJ2-1, the V gene TRBV5-4, with D perhaps matching TRBD2 (7 bases). The CDR3 is made up of 15 amino acids. Germline CDR1 SGHNT, CDR2 YYREEE (reference sequence). The V end was cut by 4 bases, the J end by 8 bases, with 19 bases between.

The CDR3 here is CARSGGPNEKLFF. DNA of the CDR3: TGTGCCCGGTCGGGGGGGCCTAATGAAAAACTGTTTTTT. The V gene is TRBV2, the J gene TRBJ1-4, with D maybe TRBD1 (6 bases). CDR3 length: 13 residues. Germline V gene sequence: CDR1 SNHLY, CDR2 FYNNEI. V was pared by 11 bases and J by 3 bases, with 13 bases between.

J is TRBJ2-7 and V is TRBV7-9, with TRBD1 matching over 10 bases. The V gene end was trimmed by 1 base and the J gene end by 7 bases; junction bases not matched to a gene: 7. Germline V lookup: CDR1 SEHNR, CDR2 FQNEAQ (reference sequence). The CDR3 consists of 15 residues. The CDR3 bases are TGTGCCAGCAGCTTAGGACAGGGGGCGTCTTTAGAGCAGTACTTC. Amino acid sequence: CASSLGQGASLEQYF.

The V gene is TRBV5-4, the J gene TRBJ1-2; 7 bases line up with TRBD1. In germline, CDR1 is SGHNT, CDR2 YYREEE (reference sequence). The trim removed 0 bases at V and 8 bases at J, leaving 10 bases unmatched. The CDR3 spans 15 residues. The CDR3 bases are TGTGCCAGCAGCTTGGTGGCAGGGGGAGCTCGGGGCTACACCTTC. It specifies CASSLVAGGARGYTF. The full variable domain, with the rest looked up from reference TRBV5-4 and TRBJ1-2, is ETGVTQSPTHLIKTRGQQVTLRCSSQSGHNTVSWYQQALGQGPQFIFQYYREEENGRGNFPPRFSGLQFPNYSSELNVNALELDDSALYLCASSLVAGGARGYTFGSGTRLTVV.